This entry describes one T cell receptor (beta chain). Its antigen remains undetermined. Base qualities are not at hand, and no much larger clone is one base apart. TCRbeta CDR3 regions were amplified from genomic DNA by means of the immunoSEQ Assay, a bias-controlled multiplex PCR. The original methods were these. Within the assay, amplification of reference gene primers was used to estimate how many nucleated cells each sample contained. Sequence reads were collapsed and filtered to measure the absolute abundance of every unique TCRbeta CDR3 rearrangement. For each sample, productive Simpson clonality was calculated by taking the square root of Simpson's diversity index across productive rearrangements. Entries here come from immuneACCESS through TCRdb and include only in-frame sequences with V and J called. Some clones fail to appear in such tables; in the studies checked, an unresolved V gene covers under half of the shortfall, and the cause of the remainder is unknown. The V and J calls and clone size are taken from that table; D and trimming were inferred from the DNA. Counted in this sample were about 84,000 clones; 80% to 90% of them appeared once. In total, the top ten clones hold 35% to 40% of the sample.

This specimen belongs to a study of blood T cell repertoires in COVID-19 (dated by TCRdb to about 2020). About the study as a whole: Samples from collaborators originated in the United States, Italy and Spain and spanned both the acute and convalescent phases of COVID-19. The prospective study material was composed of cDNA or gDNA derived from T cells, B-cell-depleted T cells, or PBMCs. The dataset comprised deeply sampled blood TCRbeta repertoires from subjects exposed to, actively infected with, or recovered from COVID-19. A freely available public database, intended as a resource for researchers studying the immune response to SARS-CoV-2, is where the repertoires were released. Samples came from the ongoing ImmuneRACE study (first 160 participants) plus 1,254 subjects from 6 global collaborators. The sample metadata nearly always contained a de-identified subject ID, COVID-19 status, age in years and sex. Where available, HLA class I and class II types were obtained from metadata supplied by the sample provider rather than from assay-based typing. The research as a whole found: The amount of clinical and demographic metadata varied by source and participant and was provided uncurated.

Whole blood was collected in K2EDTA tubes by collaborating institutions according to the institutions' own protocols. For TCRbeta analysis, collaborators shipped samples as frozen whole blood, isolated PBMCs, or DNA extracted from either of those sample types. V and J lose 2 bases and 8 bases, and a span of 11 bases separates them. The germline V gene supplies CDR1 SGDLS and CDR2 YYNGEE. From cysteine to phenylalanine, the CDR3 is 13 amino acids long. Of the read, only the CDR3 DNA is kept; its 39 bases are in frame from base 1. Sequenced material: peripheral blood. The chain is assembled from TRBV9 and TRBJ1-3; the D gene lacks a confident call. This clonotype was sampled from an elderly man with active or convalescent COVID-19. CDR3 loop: CASSVRSRDTIYF. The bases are TGTGCCAGCAGCGTTAGGTCACGGGACACCATATATTTT. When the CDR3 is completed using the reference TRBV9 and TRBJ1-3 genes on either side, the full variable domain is DSGVTQTPKHLITATGQRVTLRCSPRSGDLSVYWYQQSLDQGLQFLIQYYNGEERAKGNILERFSAQQFPDLHSELNLSSLELGDSALYFCASSVRSRDTIYFGEGSWLTVV.